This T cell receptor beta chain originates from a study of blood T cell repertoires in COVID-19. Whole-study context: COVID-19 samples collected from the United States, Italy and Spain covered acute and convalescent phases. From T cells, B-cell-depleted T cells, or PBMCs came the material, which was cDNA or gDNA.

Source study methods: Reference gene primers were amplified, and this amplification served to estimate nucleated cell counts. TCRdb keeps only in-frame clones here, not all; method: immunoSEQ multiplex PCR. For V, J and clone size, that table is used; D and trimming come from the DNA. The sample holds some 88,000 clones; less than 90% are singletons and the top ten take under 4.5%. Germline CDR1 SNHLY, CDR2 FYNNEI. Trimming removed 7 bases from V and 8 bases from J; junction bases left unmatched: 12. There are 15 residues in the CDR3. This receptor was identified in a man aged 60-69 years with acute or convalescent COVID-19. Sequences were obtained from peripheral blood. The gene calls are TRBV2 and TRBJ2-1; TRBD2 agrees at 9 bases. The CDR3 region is CASNPSAGGPHEQFF. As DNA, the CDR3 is TGTGCCAGCAATCCTTCGGCGGGAGGGCCGCATGAGCAGTTCTTC.